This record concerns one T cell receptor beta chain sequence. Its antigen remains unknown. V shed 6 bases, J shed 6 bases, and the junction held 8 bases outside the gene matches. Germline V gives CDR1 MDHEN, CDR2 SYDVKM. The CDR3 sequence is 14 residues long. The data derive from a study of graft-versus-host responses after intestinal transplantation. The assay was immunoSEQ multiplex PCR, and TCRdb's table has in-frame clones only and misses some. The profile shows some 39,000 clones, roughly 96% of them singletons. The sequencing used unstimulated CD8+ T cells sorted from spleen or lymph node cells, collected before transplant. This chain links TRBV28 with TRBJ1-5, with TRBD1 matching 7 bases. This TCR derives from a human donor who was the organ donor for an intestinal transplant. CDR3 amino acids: CASSGRTGRQPQHF. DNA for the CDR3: TGTGCCAGCAGCGGAAGGACAGGACGTCAGCCCCAGCATTTT. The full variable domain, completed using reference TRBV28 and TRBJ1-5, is DVKVTQSSRYLVKRTGEKVFLECVQDMDHENMFWYRQDPGLGLRLIYFSYDVKMKEKGDIPEGYSVSREKKERFSLILESASTNQTSMYLCASSGRTGRQPQHFGDGTRLSIL.